These 26 T cell receptor beta chains were all obtained from the same sample, sequenced in a study of blood T cell repertoires in COVID-19. Method: immunoSEQ multiplex PCR; TCRdb's copy keeps in-frame clones and lacks some. Altogether tens of thousands of clones are present, approximately 91% being singletons, with the ten largest covering roughly an eighth. Source material: peripheral blood. Receptor source: a man in his 70s with active or convalescent COVID-19.

The J gene is TRBJ2-7, the V gene TRBV6-5, with D possibly being TRBD1 (6 bases). The CDR3 covers 14 residues. Germline CDR1 MNHEY, CDR2 SVGAGI. Trimming removed 2 bases at V and 1 base at J, with 9 bases between. The CDR3 nucleotides read TGTGCCAGCAGTTACGTACAGGGTTCCTACGAGCAGTACTTC. It codes for CASSYVQGSYEQYF.

V usage is TRBV24-1 and J usage is TRBJ1-4; 9 bases agree with TRBD1. Per germline, CDR1 KGHDR and CDR2 SFDVKD. After removal of 3 bases from V and 8 bases from J, the junction contained 6 bases not matched to a gene. The CDR3 has 15 residues. The CDR3: CATSDPGQGTEKLFF. CDR3 bases: TGTGCCACCAGTGATCCGGGACAGGGAACAGAAAAACTGTTTTTT.

The DNA for the CDR3 is TGTGCCAGCAGCGACAGGGCCAGTGAAGCTTTCTTT. Amino acid sequence: CASSDRASEAFF. V usage is TRBV6-5 and J usage is TRBJ1-1, with TRBD1 identical over 7 bases. Per germline, CDR1 MNHEY and CDR2 SVGAGI. The CDR3 loop spans 12 amino acids. Trimming cost V 6 bases and J 7 bases; bases outside gene matches: 5.

The chain carries TRBV6-5 and TRBJ2-3, with 12 bases fitting TRBD2. Germline V lookup: CDR1 MNHEY, CDR2 SVGAGI. Trimming removed 6 bases from V and 4 bases from J; junction bases left unmatched: 2. This CDR3 comprises 14 residues. The CDR3 nucleotides are TGTGCCAGCAGGACTAGCGGGGGCCCAGATACGCAGTATTTT. Residues: CASRTSGGPDTQYF.

In DNA form, the CDR3 reads TGTGCCAGCAGCTTACCGCCGGGACAGAAAAATTCTAACTATGGCTACACCTTC. It translates to CASSLPPGQKNSNYGYTF. The chain combines TRBV7-9 with TRBJ1-2; the match to TRBD1 covers 7 bases. The germline V gene has CDR1 SEHNR and CDR2 FQNEAQ (reference sequence). V shed 2 bases and J 0 bases; nucleotides not matched to a gene: 12. This CDR3 is built from 18 residues. Full variable domain (outside the CDR3, taken from reference TRBV7-9 and TRBJ1-2): DTGVSQNPRHKITKRGQNVTFRCDPISEHNRLYWYRQTLGQGPEFLTYFQNEAQLEKSRLLSDRFSAERPKGSFSTLEIQRTEQGDSAMYLCASSLPPGQKNSNYGYTFGSGTRLTVV.

The chain employs TRBV4-1 and TRBJ2-3, with 16 bases lining up with TRBD2. The CDR3 loop spans 16 amino acids. Unmatched junction bases numbered 0, after V lost 3 bases and J lost 3 bases. The V gene's germline CDR1 is MGHRA and CDR2 YSYEKL. CDR3 sequence (DNA): TGCGCCAGCAGCCAGGGACTAGCGGGGGGGACAGATACGCAGTATTTT. Protein product: CASSQGLAGGTDTQYF.

This clone showed up just once. CDR3 in DNA: TGTGCCAGCAGCAAAATCCCCGACTCGCTCTCTGGAAACACCATATATTTT. Translated: CASSKIPDSLSGNTIYF. The chain carries TRBV21-1 and TRBJ1-3. TRBV21-1 is a pseudogene locus. The CDR3 is 17 amino acids.

The chain links TRBV7-9 to TRBJ1-1, with TRBD1 matching 8 bases. Looked up from germline, CDR1 is SEHNR and CDR2 is FQNEAQ (reference sequence). Trimming removed 5 bases from V and 0 bases from J; junction bases left unmatched: 2. This CDR3 has 14 residues. The DNA of the CDR3 is TGTGCCAGCAGCCCAGGGGGCATGAACACTGAAGCTTTCTTT. Protein product: CASSPGGMNTEAFF.

This rearrangement joins TRBV5-1 to TRBJ1-5; D is perhaps TRBD1 (5 bases). CDR3 length: 16 amino acids. Trimming removed 0 bases at V and 0 bases at J, with 10 bases between. CDR1 and CDR2 (germline): SGHRS, YFSETQ. The CDR3 sequence is CASSLAGGNSNQPQHF. DNA of the CDR3: TGCGCCAGCAGCTTGGCGGGGGGGAATAGCAATCAGCCCCAGCATTTT.

The rearrangement links TRBV29-1 to TRBJ2-3; 13 positions agree with TRBD2. This CDR3 is 15 amino acids long. The germline V gene has CDR1 SQVTM and CDR2 ANQGSEA. V was clipped by 6 bases and J by 3 bases; unmatched bases: 6. CDR3 residues: CSVAGTSGATDTQYF. The CDR3 DNA reads as TGCAGCGTGGCCGGGACTAGCGGGGCTACAGATACGCAGTATTTT.

The chain combines TRBV7-2 with TRBJ2-7, with D possibly TRBD1 on 6 matching bases. This CDR3 has 13 residues. V was cut by 5 bases and J by 3 bases, with 11 bases left in between. The V gene's germline CDR1 is SGHTA and CDR2 FQGNSA. The CDR3 region has the DNA TGTGCCAGCAGCCAAGACAGGCGCTACGAGCAGTACTTC. Translated: CASSQDRRYEQYF.

The chain joins TRBV6-6 to TRBJ1-2; 7 bases align to TRBD1. After removal of 2 bases from V and 2 bases from J, the junction contained 2 bases not matched to a gene. Germline V lookup: CDR1 MNHNY, CDR2 SVGAGI (reference sequence). The CDR3 covers 14 residues. CDR3 nucleotide sequence: TGTGCCAGCAGTTACCAGACAGGGAACTATGGCTACACCTTC. It codes for CASSYQTGNYGYTF.

V gene TRBV7-9 combines with J gene TRBJ1-1; 7 positions match TRBD1. CDR1 is SEHNR, CDR2 FQNEAQ, per germline (reference sequence). With 5 bases clipped from V and 3 bases from J, the junction kept 18 bases outside the gene matches. The CDR3 has 18 amino acids. The CDR3 region has the DNA TGTGCCAGCAGCCGAACTTTCCACCGCGACAGGGTAGACACTGAAGCTTTCTTT. Translating it yields CASSRTFHRDRVDTEAFF.

This clone has only one observation. The chain couples TRBV6-4 to TRBJ1-1; D gene ambiguous. The CDR3 is 13 residues long. V was trimmed by 3 bases and J by 5 bases, leaving 10 bases between them. Germline-derived CDR1 and CDR2 are MRHNA and SNTAGT. The CDR3 region is CASSDSGGTEAFF. CDR3 sequence (DNA): TGTGCCAGCAGTGATTCAGGAGGAACTGAAGCTTTCTTT.

The J gene is TRBJ2-3, the V gene TRBV5-1, with D perhaps TRBD2 (6 bases). CDR3 length equals 15 residues. V was trimmed by 2 bases and J by 1 base, leaving 11 bases between them. Germline CDR1 and CDR2: SGHRS and YFSETQ. The CDR3 loop is CASSFAGSGTDTQYF. In nucleotides, the CDR3 is TGCGCCAGCAGCTTTGCGGGAAGTGGCACAGATACGCAGTATTTT.

V and J are TRBV7-2 and TRBJ1-3; no clear D. The CDR3 is 16 residues long. V lost 0 bases and J 0 bases, leaving 9 bases between the germline ends. CDR1 SGHTA and CDR2 FQGNSA come from the germline V gene. The CDR3 DNA reads TGTGCCAGCAGCTTAGCGCCCCGGTACTCTGGAAACACCATATATTTT. This translates into CASSLAPRYSGNTIYF.

This chain joins TRBV12-3 or TRBV12-4 and TRBJ1-2; no firm D call. Trimming shortened V by 1 base and J by 4 bases, and 7 bases separated the two germline ends. The CDR3 consists of 13 residues. The CDR3 sequence is CASSLVRTYGYTF. CDR3 coding DNA: TGTGCCAGCAGTTTAGTTAGAACCTATGGCTACACCTTC.

The chain has TRBV2 and TRBJ1-2; D uncertain. Trimming took off 8 bases at V and 3 bases at J, with 13 bases between the two ends. CDR1 SNHLY and CDR2 FYNNEI come from the germline V gene. The length of the CDR3 is 13 residues. DNA for the CDR3: TGTGCCAGCTTAAGGCCCCTAGACTATGGCTACACCTTC. Amino acids: CASLRPLDYGYTF.

The chain has TRBV9 and TRBJ1-1, with TRBD1 matching 9 bases. The CDR3 consists of 15 residues. Germline loops: CDR1 SGDLS, CDR2 YYNGEE. Losses at the gene ends were 2 bases for V and 8 bases for J; bases not matched to a gene: 10. The CDR3 region is CASSVSSGTGLEAFF. The CDR3 DNA is TGTGCCAGCAGCGTCAGCTCCGGGACAGGGTTAGAAGCTTTCTTT.

This sequence joins TRBV6-7 and TRBJ1-6; TRBD1 matches 8 bases. TRBV6-7 is known as an ORF, though its function is uncertain. CDR3 length: 16 amino acids. V gave up 0 bases and J gave up 10 bases; unmatched junction bases: 8. CDR3 in amino acids: CASSYSKPGGRSPLHF. DNA of the CDR3: TGTGCCAGCAGTTACTCGAAGCCAGGGGGCAGGTCACCCCTCCACTTT.

The V gene is TRBV7-2, the J gene TRBJ2-5; 7 bases match TRBD2. The CDR3 has 13 amino acids. Trimming took 5 bases from V and 7 from J; bases not matched to a gene: 7. In germline, CDR1 is SGHTA, CDR2 FQGNSA. This CDR3 is CASSPREAGTQYF. CDR3 in DNA: TGTGCCAGCAGCCCCCGGGAGGCGGGGACCCAGTACTTC.

CDR3: CASSQPGTGDNSPLHF. The CDR3 bases are TGTGCCAGCAGCCAACCCGGGACAGGTGATAATTCACCCCTCCACTTT. This sequence joins TRBV3-1 (or the pseudogene TRBV3-2) and TRBJ1-6, with 8 nucleotides matching TRBD1. There are 16 residues in the CDR3. Trimming took 2 bases from V and 5 from J; bases not matched to a gene: 5. Per the germline V gene, CDR1 is LGHDT and CDR2 is YNNKEL (reference sequence).

This clone was seen only a few times. The chain has TRBV5-1 and TRBJ1-4; D is unresolved. Germline CDR1 SGHRS, CDR2 YFSETQ. V shed 4 bases and J shed 7 bases, with 20 bases lying between them. The CDR3 runs to 16 residues. The CDR3 DNA is TGCGCCAGCAGCCTAGACTGGACTGGTGGGAGTGAAAAACTGTTTTTT. Amino acid sequence: CASSLDWTGGSEKLFF.

CDR3 coding DNA: TGTGCCAGCAGCCAAGTGCAGGGGTCCGCCTATGGCTACACCTTC. Translation gives CASSQVQGSAYGYTF. V gene TRBV14 combines with J gene TRBJ1-2; the D gene is possibly TRBD1 (6 bases). This CDR3 has 15 residues. Trimming cost V 1 base and J 4 bases, with 13 bases left between them. CDR1 is SGHDN and CDR2 is FVKESK in the germline V gene.

The gene calls are TRBV5-1 and TRBJ1-2; D possibly corresponds to TRBD1 (5 bases). V lost 0 bases, J lost 4 bases, and 10 bases lay in between. Germline values: CDR1 SGHRS, CDR2 YFSETQ. This CDR3 contains 14 residues. The CDR3 DNA follows: TGCGCCAGCAGCTTGGAGGCAGGGCCCTATGGCTACACCTTC. The encoded protein is CASSLEAGPYGYTF.

The chain employs TRBV6-2 or TRBV6-3 and TRBJ2-3; 9 bases map to TRBD1. The V gene's germline CDR1 is MNHEY and CDR2 SVGEGT. This CDR3 has 16 amino acids. The V gene end was trimmed by 4 bases and the J gene end by 4 bases; junction bases not matched to a gene: 9. CDR3 loop: CASSFAGTGSPDTQYF. In DNA, the CDR3 is TGTGCCAGCAGTTTCGCCGGGACAGGGTCCCCAGATACGCAGTATTTT.